The clone carrying this T cell receptor beta chain was seen only a few times. This record belongs to a study of early T cells in non-severe SARS-CoV-2 infection. The CDR3 has 14 residues. V was pared by 7 bases and J by 4 bases, with 8 bases of the junction left unmatched. Germline V gene data show CDR1 as SGHDT and CDR2 as YYEEEE. MiXCR was run by TCRdb on the 5' RACE reads, yielding one entry per CDR3 protein. In the table there are tens of thousands of distinct CDR3 sequences, 3% to 4.5% of which are singletons. Sequenced material: whole blood. The source is an adult who was a healthcare worker with PCR-confirmed SARS-CoV-2 infection or an uninfected control (not recorded which). The chain employs TRBV5-6 and TRBJ2-5; 9 bases agree with TRBD1. CDR3 sequence (DNA): TGTGCCAGCCACCCCCCGGACAGGGGAGAGACCCAGTACTTC. It yields the protein CASHPPDRGETQYF.